This T cell receptor beta chain was recorded in a study of shared clonotypes between healthy human individuals. Study summary: Per donor, three plates held CD4 naive cells, three held CD4 memory, two held CD8 naive and one held CD8 memory. Findings of the study overall: Relative to memory subsets, naive subsets generally showed larger estimated richness.

Regarding this clone: Its target is unknown.

The CDR3 runs to 15 residues. V lost 2 bases, J lost 5 bases, and 5 bases stayed unmatched. Germline V gene lookup returns CDR1 SGHRS and CDR2 YFSETQ. Some clones are missing from TCRdb's copy, which holds only in-frame ones; the method was immunoSEQ multiplex PCR. Here the sample spans 1 million to 1.3 million clones, approximately 80% being singletons. The investigators split CD4+ cells into a CD45RA+ naive subset and a CD45RA-negative memory subset. Specimen: memory CD4+ T cells from PBMCs. Subset indicated: CD45RA-negative fraction. The source is a young man in good health. Some clones in this sample may be carry-over from other donors' samples. V gene TRBV5-1 combines with J gene TRBJ2-3, with 10 bases fitting TRBD2. CDR3 residues: CASSLGSGGKDTQYF. CDR3 in DNA: TGCGCCAGCAGCTTAGGTAGCGGGGGGAAAGATACGCAGTATTTT. The entire variable domain, with the rest obtained from reference TRBV5-1 and TRBJ2-3, is as follows: KAGVTQTPRYLIKTRGQQVTLSCSPISGHRSVSWYQQTPGQGLQFLFEYFSETQRNKGNFPGRFSGRQFSNSRSEMNVSTLELGDSALYLCASSLGSGGKDTQYFGPGTRLTVL.